Included here is one TCR beta chain sequence, with context. The data originate from a study of shared clonotypes between healthy human individuals. CD45RA-negative memory and CD45RA+ naive subsets were split from the CD4+ cells. Original methodology: Filtering was not the same, since immunoSEQ gave junction-only sequences without quality scores. The repertoire was sequenced with immunoSEQ multiplex PCR; TCRdb's copy has only in-frame clones and lacks some. The V and J calls and the clone size are those of that table, but D and trimming were determined from the DNA. The sample has roughly 1,500,000 clones; 95% to 99% are singletons. The CDR3 extends over 16 amino acids. Germline V gives CDR1 SGHRS, CDR2 YFSETQ. V shed 4 bases and J 4 bases; nucleotides not matched to a gene: 10.

The source of this sequence is a man younger than 45 in good health. The rearrangement links TRBV5-1 to TRBJ2-1, with 8 bases that match TRBD2. The sample was naive CD4+ T cells sorted from blood. This sample's subset: CD45RA+ positively selected. The CDR3 is CASSPREGTLYNEQFF. The CDR3 DNA is TGCGCCAGCAGCCCCCGGGAGGGGACTCTTTACAATGAGCAGTTCTTC.